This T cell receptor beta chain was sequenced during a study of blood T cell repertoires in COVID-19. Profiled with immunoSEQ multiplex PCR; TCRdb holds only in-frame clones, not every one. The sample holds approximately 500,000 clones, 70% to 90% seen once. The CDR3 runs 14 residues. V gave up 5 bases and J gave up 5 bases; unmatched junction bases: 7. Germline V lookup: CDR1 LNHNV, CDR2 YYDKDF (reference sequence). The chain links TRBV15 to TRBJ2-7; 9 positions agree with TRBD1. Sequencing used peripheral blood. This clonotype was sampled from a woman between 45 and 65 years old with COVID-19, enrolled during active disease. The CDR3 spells CATSSTGGIDEQYF. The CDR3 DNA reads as TGTGCCACCAGCTCAACAGGGGGCATCGACGAGCAGTACTTC.